This T cell receptor (beta chain) derives from a study of human T cells and chemical hapten exposure. A single record per CDR3 protein comes from TCRdb applying MiXCR to the RACE reads. Of 90,000 to 110,000 distinct CDR3 sequences in the sample, about a tenth were seen once. Per the germline V gene, CDR1 is MDHEN and CDR2 is SYDVKM. With 1 base removed from V and 3 bases from J, the gap between germline ends came to 8 bases. This CDR3 contains 14 residues. Time point reported: patch test 2, 6 weeks after DPC sensitization. Treatment specified: therapeutic diphenylcyclopropenone sensitization with weekly scalp DPC.

This TCR came from a woman aged 40 to 55 with alopecia areata. Some clones in this sample may be carry-over from other donors' samples. The J gene is TRBJ2-3, the V gene TRBV28, with D perhaps matching TRBD1 (6 bases). This specimen was whole blood, taken in connection with sensitization to the hapten diphenylcyclopropenone (DPC). CDR3 sequence (DNA): TGTGCCAGCAGTTTATATAGGGGGACAGATACGCAGTATTTT. Translation gives CASSLYRGTDTQYF.